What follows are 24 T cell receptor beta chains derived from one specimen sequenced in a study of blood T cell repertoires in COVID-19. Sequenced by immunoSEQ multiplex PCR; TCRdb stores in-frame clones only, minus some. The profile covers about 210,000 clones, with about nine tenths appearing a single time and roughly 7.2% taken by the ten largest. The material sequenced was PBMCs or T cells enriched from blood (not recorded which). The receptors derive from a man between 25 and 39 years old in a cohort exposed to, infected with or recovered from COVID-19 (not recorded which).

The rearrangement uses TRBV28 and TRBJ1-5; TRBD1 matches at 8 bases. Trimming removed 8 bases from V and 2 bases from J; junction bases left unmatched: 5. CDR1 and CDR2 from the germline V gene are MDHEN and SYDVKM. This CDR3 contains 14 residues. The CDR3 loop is CASQTGGGNQPQHF. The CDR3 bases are TGTGCCAGCCAAACAGGGGGTGGCAATCAGCCCCAGCATTTT. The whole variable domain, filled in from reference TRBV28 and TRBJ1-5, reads DVKVTQSSRYLVKRTGEKVFLECVQDMDHENMFWYRQDPGLGLRLIYFSYDVKMKEKGDIPEGYSVSREKKERFSLILESASTNQTSMYLCASQTGGGNQPQHFGDGTRLSIL.

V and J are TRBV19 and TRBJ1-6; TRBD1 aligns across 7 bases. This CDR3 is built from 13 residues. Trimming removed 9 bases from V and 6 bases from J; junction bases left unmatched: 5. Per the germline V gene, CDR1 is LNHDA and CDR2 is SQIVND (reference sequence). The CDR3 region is CASRGQVNSPLHF. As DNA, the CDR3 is TGTGCCAGCCGCGGACAGGTTAATTCACCCCTCCACTTT.

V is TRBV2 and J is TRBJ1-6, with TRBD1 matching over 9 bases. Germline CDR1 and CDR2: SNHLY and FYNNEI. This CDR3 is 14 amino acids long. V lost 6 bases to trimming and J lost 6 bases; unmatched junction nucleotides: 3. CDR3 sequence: CASSADRGNSPLHF. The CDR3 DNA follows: TGTGCCAGCAGCGCGGACAGGGGTAATTCACCCCTCCACTTT.

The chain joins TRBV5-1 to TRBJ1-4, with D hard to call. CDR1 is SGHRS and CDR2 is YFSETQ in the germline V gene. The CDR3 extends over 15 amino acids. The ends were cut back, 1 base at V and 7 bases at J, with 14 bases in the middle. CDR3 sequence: CASSLYSGDTEKLFF. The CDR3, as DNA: TGCGCCAGCAGCTTGTATTCCGGGGATACTGAAAAACTGTTTTTT. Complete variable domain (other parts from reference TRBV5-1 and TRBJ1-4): KAGVTQTPRYLIKTRGQQVTLSCSPISGHRSVSWYQQTPGQGLQFLFEYFSETQRNKGNFPGRFSGRQFSNSRSEMNVSTLELGDSALYLCASSLYSGDTEKLFFGSGTQLSVL.

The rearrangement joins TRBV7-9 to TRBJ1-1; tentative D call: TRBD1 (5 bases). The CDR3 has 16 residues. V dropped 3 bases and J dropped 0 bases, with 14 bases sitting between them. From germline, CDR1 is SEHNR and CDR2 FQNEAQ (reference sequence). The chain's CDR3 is CASSLLDNPMNTEAFF. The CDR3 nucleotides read TGTGCCAGCAGCTTGCTGGACAACCCAATGAACACTGAAGCTTTCTTT.

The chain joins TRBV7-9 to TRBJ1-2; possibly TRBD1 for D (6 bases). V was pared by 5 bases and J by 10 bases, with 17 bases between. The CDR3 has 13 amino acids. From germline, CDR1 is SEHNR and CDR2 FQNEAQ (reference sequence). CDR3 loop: CASSDTGFTNYTF. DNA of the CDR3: TGTGCCAGCAGCGATACAGGGTTCACGAACTACACCTTC.

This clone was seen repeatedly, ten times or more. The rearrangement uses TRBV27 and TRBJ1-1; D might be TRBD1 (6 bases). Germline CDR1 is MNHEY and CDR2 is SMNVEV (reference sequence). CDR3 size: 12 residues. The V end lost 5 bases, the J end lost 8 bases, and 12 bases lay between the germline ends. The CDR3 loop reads CASSSGQREAFF. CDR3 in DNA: TGTGCCAGCAGTAGCGGACAGAGGGAAGCTTTCTTT.

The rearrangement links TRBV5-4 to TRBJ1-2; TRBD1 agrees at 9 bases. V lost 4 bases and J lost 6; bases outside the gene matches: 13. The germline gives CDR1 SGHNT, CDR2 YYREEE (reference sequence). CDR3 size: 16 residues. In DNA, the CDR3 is TGTGCCAGCAGCCCGGGACAGGGCGACCCTTTGGATGGCTACACCTTC. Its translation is CASSPGQGDPLDGYTF. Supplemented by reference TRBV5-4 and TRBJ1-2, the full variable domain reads ETGVTQSPTHLIKTRGQQVTLRCSSQSGHNTVSWYQQALGQGPQFIFQYYREEENGRGNFPPRFSGLQFPNYSSELNVNALELDDSALYLCASSPGQGDPLDGYTFGSGTRLTVV.

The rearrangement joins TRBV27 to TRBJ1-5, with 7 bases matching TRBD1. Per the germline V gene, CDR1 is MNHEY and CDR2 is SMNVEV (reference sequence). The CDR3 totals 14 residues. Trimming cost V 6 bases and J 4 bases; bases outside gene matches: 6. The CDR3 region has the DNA TGTGCCAGCAGAAGACAGGGCGCTAATCAGCCCCAGCATTTT. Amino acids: CASRRQGANQPQHF.

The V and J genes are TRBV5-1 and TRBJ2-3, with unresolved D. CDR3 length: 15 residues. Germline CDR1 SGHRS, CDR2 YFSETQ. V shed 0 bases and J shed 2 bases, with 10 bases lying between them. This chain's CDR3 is CASSLAAPDTDTQYF. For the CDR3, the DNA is TGCGCCAGCAGCTTGGCCGCTCCAGACACAGATACGCAGTATTTT.

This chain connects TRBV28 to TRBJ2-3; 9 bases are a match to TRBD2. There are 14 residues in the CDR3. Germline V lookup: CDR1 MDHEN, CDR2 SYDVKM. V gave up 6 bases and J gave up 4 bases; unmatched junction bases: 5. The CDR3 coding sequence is TGTGCCAGCAGAAGTATAGCGGGAGCAGATACGCAGTATTTT. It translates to CASRSIAGADTQYF.

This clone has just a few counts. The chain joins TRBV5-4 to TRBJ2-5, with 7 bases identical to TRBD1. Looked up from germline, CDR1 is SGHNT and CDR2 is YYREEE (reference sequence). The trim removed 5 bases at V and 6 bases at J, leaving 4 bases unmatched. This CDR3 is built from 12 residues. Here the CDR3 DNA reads TGTGCCAGCAGTTCGAGGGGGCAGACCCAGTACTTC. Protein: CASSSRGQTQYF.

The CDR3 DNA reads as TGTGCCAGCAGCTTGAGCGGGAGGGCCTGGGATGAGCAGTTCTTC. Amino acid sequence: CASSLSGRAWDEQFF. This rearrangement joins TRBV5-4 to TRBJ2-1, with 10 bases lining up with TRBD2. The CDR3 covers 15 residues. The junction had 6 bases not matched to a gene; V was cut back by 1 base and J by 8 bases. Per the germline V gene, CDR1 is SGHNT and CDR2 is YYREEE (reference sequence).

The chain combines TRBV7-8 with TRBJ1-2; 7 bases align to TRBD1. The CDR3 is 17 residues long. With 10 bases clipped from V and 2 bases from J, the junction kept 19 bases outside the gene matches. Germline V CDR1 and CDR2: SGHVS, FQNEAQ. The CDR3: CANSPLGTEGENYGYTF. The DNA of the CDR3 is TGTGCCAACAGTCCCTTGGGGACAGAGGGGGAGAACTATGGCTACACCTTC.

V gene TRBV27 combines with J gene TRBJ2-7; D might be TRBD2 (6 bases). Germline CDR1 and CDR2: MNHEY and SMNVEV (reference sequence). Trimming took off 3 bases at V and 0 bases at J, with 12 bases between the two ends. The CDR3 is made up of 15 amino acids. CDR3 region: CASSLVGGSSYEQYF. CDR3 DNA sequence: TGTGCCAGCAGTTTGGTGGGGGGAAGCTCCTACGAGCAGTACTTC.

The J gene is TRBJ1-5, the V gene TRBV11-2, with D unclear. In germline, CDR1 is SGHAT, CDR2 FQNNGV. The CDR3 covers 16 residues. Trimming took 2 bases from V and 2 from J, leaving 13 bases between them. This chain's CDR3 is CASSLKGGNGNQPQHF. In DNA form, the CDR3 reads TGTGCCAGCAGCTTAAAGGGAGGAAATGGCAATCAGCCCCAGCATTTT.

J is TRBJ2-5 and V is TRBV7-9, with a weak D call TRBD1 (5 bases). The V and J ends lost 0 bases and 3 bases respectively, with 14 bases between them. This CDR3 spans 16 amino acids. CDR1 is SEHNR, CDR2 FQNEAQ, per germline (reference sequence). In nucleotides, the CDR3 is TGTGCCAGCAGCTTAGCGATGGGGCCTATAAAAGAGACCCAGTACTTC. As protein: CASSLAMGPIKETQYF.

CDR3 protein: CASNGRGINTGELFF. The CDR3 DNA reads as TGCGCCAGCAACGGCAGGGGCATTAACACCGGGGAGCTGTTTTTT. The V call is TRBV5-1, the J call TRBJ2-2, with D perhaps TRBD1 (6 bases). There are 15 residues in the CDR3. The V end was cut by 6 bases, the J end by 2 bases, with 14 bases between. Germline CDR1 is SGHRS and CDR2 is YFSETQ.

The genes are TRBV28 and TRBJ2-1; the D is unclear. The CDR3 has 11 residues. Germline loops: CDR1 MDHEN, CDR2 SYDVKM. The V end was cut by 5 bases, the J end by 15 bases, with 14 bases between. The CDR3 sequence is CASSPSLIRFF. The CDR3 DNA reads TGTGCCAGCAGTCCATCACTAATCCGGTTCTTC.

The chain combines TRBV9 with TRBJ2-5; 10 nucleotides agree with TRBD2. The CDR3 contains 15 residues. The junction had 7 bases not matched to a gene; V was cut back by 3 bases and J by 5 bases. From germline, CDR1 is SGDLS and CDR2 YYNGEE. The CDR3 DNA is TGTGCCAGCAGCGCTGCTAGCGGGAGCGGGGAGACCCAGTACTTC. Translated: CASSAASGSGETQYF.

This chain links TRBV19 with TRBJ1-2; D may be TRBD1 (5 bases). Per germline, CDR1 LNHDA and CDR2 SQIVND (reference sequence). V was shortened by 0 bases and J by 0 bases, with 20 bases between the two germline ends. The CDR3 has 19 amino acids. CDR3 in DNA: TGTGCCAGTAGTATAGACCGAAATCTTAAGGACACCTCTAACTATGGCTACACCTTC. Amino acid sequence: CASSIDRNLKDTSNYGYTF.

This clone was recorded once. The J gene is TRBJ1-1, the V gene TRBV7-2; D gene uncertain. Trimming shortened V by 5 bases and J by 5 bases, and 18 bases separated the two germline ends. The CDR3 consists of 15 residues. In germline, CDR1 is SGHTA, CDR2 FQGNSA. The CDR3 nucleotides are TGTGCCAGCAGCACGGGAAATAGAGTAGGTACTGAAGCTTTCTTT. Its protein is CASSTGNRVGTEAFF.

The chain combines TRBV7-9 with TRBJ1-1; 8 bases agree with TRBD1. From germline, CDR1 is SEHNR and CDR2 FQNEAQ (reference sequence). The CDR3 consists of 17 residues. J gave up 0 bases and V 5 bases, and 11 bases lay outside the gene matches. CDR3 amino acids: CASSAEGATGVNTEAFF. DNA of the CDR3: TGTGCCAGCAGCGCCGAGGGGGCGACAGGGGTGAACACTGAAGCTTTCTTT.

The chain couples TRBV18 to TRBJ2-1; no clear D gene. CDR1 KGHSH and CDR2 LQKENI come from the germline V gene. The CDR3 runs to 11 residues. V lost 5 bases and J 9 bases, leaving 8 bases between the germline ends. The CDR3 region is CASSDGVEQFF. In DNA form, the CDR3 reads TGTGCCAGCTCAGACGGAGTTGAGCAGTTCTTC.